A single sample gave rise to the 18 T cell receptor beta chains below, sequenced in a study of shared clonotypes between healthy human individuals. The repertoire was sequenced with immunoSEQ multiplex PCR; TCRdb's copy has only in-frame clones and lacks some. The table has more than 400,000 clones, roughly 95% seen once. Input material: naive CD4+ T cells sorted from blood. Subset indicated: CD45RA+ positively selected. Receptor source: a woman aged 30 to 39 in good health.

This clone is a singleton in its sample. The chain links TRBV7-9 to TRBJ1-1, with 7 bases lining up with TRBD1. Per the germline V gene, CDR1 is SEHNR and CDR2 is FQNEAQ (reference sequence). The CDR3 length is 16 residues. Trimming removed 5 bases from V and 2 bases from J; junction bases left unmatched: 11. CDR3 amino acids: CASSHGTATLNTEAFF. In DNA form, the CDR3 reads TGTGCCAGCAGCCACGGGACAGCGACCCTTAACACTGAAGCTTTCTTT.

The rearrangement joins TRBV7-9 to TRBJ2-1; 11 nucleotides match TRBD2. The V gene's germline CDR1 is SEHNR and CDR2 FQNEAQ (reference sequence). The CDR3 spans 13 residues. The V segment lost 5 bases and the J segment 14 bases; nucleotides outside the gene matches: 8. The CDR3 bases are TGTGCCAGCAGCCTGCTAGCGGGAGGATTGGAGTTCTTC. This sequence encodes CASSLLAGGLEFF.

The chain joins TRBV10-2 to TRBJ1-1; 7 bases map to TRBD1. CDR3 size: 16 residues. Trimming cost V 1 base and J 0 bases; bases outside gene matches: 5. Germline CDR1 and CDR2: WSHSY and SAAADI. The CDR3 coding sequence is TGCGCCAGCAGTGAGTTTGCAGGGGGGCTGAACACTGAAGCTTTCTTT. Protein product: CASSEFAGGLNTEAFF.

V is TRBV11-1 and J is TRBJ2-7; D remains unclear. Germline V gene sequence: CDR1 SGHAT, CDR2 FQDESV (reference sequence). CDR3 size: 15 residues. With 1 base removed from V and 5 bases from J, the gap between germline ends came to 15 bases. Written as DNA, the CDR3 is TGTGCCAGCAGCTTAGGGGGAAATCGTGCTGACGAGCAGTACTTC. Protein product: CASSLGGNRADEQYF. Looking up the rest from reference TRBV11-1 and TRBJ2-7 gives the full variable domain: EAEVAQSPRYKITEKSQAVAFWCDPISGHATLYWYRQILGQGPELLVQFQDESVVDDSQLPKDRFSAERLKGVDSTLKIQPAELGDSAMYLCASSLGGNRADEQYFGPGTRLTVT.

The chain couples TRBV19 to TRBJ2-1; 7 bases align to TRBD2. Losses at the gene ends were 6 bases for V and 7 bases for J; bases not matched to a gene: 3. Germline V CDR1 and CDR2: LNHDA, SQIVND (reference sequence). The CDR3 runs 12 residues. The CDR3, as DNA: TGTGCCAGTAGGCGGGAGAAAAATGAGCAGTTCTTC. This encodes CASRREKNEQFF.

This chain joins TRBV6-5 and TRBJ1-5, with D maybe TRBD1 (6 bases). This CDR3 contains 15 residues. Germline V gene lookup returns CDR1 MNHEY and CDR2 SVGAGI. V lost 6 bases, J lost 3 bases, and 15 bases lay in between. CDR3 DNA sequence: TGTGCCAGCAGGGAATCCGACAGGTTCAATCAGCCCCAGCATTTT. Protein: CASRESDRFNQPQHF.

The chain combines TRBV5-1 with TRBJ2-3; D possibly matches TRBD1 or TRBD2 (5 bases each). The V end was cut by 0 bases, the J end by 3 bases, with 8 bases between. Germline CDR1 SGHRS, CDR2 YFSETQ. The CDR3 extends over 14 amino acids. The CDR3 DNA reads as TGCGCCAGCAGCTTGGGAGGGGTTACAGATACGCAGTATTTT. This sequence encodes CASSLGGVTDTQYF.

The chain links TRBV2 to TRBJ1-5, with 7 bases fitting TRBD1. This CDR3 contains 17 residues. Trimming took 1 base from V and 9 from J; bases not matched to a gene: 15. The germline V gene has CDR1 SNHLY and CDR2 FYNNEI. Here the CDR3 DNA reads TGTGCCAGCAGTGAAGGGGGGGGGACAGACCTTCCCCCGCCCCAGCATTTT. Translating gives CASSEGGGTDLPPPQHF. The variable domain in full, with the rest retrieved from reference TRBV2 and TRBJ1-5, is EPEVTQTPSHQVTQMGQEVILRCVPISNHLYFYWYRQILGQKVEFLVSFYNNEISEKSEIFDDQFSVERPDGSNFTLKIRSTKLEDSAMYFCASSEGGGTDLPPPQHFGDGTRLSIL.

V gene TRBV6-1 combines with J gene TRBJ2-3; 10 positions match TRBD2. The trim removed 8 bases at V and 5 bases at J, leaving 4 bases unmatched. In germline, CDR1 is MNHNS, CDR2 SASEGT. The CDR3 is 13 amino acids. The chain's CDR3 is CASRTSGGDTQYF. The CDR3, as DNA: TGTGCCAGCCGGACTAGCGGCGGAGATACGCAGTATTTT.

J is TRBJ2-7 and V is TRBV28, with TRBD1 identical over 8 bases. The CDR3 is made up of 15 amino acids. Germline values: CDR1 MDHEN, CDR2 SYDVKM. The V segment lost 6 bases and the J segment 3 bases; nucleotides outside the gene matches: 10. For the CDR3, the DNA is TGTGCCAGCAGCTCACTCGGACAGGGTCTCTACGAGCAGTACTTC. It encodes CASSSLGQGLYEQYF.

This clone was recorded only once. The chain links TRBV11-2 to TRBJ2-6; TRBD2 agrees at 13 bases. Germline values: CDR1 SGHAT, CDR2 FQNNGV. CDR3 length: 18 amino acids. The V and J ends lost 4 bases and 3 bases, in that order; junction bases with no gene match: 6. CDR3: CASSSRTSGSGGANVLTF. The CDR3 DNA reads as TGTGCCAGCAGCTCTCGGACTAGCGGGAGTGGTGGGGCCAACGTCCTGACTTTC.

The rearrangement uses TRBV7-8 and TRBJ1-1, with 7 positions matching TRBD1. V gave up 7 bases and J gave up 2 bases; unmatched junction bases: 10. The length of the CDR3 is 15 residues. Per germline, CDR1 SGHVS and CDR2 FQNEAQ. This CDR3 is CASTSHGTDNTEAFF. In DNA form, the CDR3 reads TGTGCCAGCACCTCCCACGGGACAGACAACACTGAAGCTTTCTTT. Based on the CDR3 plus reference TRBV7-8 and TRBJ1-1, the full variable domain is GAGVSQSPRYKVAKRGQDVALRCDPISGHVSLFWYQQALGQGPEFLTYFQNEAQLDKSGLPSDRFFAERPEGSVSTLKIQRTQQEDSAVYLCASTSHGTDNTEAFFGQGTRLTVV.

This chain links TRBV28 with TRBJ1-1; 10 bases agree with TRBD1. Germline CDR1 is MDHEN and CDR2 is SYDVKM. The CDR3 totals 15 residues. V shed 6 bases and J 3 bases; nucleotides not matched to a gene: 7. The CDR3 region is CASRPGQGTYTEAFF. CDR3 nucleotides: TGTGCCAGCAGACCGGGACAGGGGACCTACACTGAAGCTTTCTTT.

V gene TRBV27 combines with J gene TRBJ2-7; a weak D match, TRBD2 (6 bases). V dropped 6 bases and J dropped 7 bases, with 16 bases sitting between them. The CDR3 loop spans 13 amino acids. From germline, CDR1 is MNHEY and CDR2 SMNVEV (reference sequence). CDR3: CASRDSGTDEQYF. CDR3 DNA sequence: TGTGCCAGCAGGGACTCCGGGACTGATGAGCAGTACTTC.

This chain joins TRBV7-9 and TRBJ2-5, with D perhaps matching TRBD2 (5 bases). The CDR3 runs to 14 residues. From germline, CDR1 is SEHNR and CDR2 FQNEAQ (reference sequence). V was shortened by 2 bases and J by 3 bases, with 10 bases between the two germline ends. CDR3 sequence (DNA): TGTGCCAGCAGCTTAAACCTGGGAGAAGAGACCCAGTACTTC. It codes for CASSLNLGEETQYF. The full variable domain, rest sourced from reference TRBV7-9 and TRBJ2-5, is DTGVSQNPRHKITKRGQNVTFRCDPISEHNRLYWYRQTLGQGPEFLTYFQNEAQLEKSRLLSDRFSAERPKGSFSTLEIQRTEQGDSAMYLCASSLNLGEETQYFGPGTRLLVL.

This clone was seen once. Here the CDR3 DNA reads TGTGCCAGCAGCTTGATTCGCGGGAGCTACAATGAGCAGTTCTTC. Its translation: CASSLIRGSYNEQFF. This sequence joins TRBV5-8 and TRBJ2-1; 7 bases align to TRBD2. Germline V gene lookup returns CDR1 SGHTS and CDR2 YDEGEE. The CDR3 covers 15 residues. The ends lost 1 base at V and 3 bases at J; junction bases unmatched: 4.

This clone was detected only once. The CDR3 region is CASSISDNSYEQYF. For the CDR3, the DNA is TGTGCCAGTAGTATATCTGACAACTCCTACGAGCAGTACTTC. The chain has TRBV19 and TRBJ2-7; D is undetermined. The CDR3 covers 14 residues. Trimming took 2 bases from V and 0 from J, leaving 8 bases between them. The germline gives CDR1 LNHDA, CDR2 SQIVND (reference sequence).

The rearrangement uses TRBV5-1 and TRBJ2-2; TRBD2 matches 7 bases. CDR1 is SGHRS, CDR2 YFSETQ, per germline. CDR3 length equals 15 residues. The V gene end was trimmed by 0 bases and the J gene end by 3 bases; junction bases not matched to a gene: 2. The CDR3, as DNA: TGCGCCAGCAGCTTGGTTAGCGGGCACACCGGGGAGCTGTTTTTT. This sequence encodes CASSLVSGHTGELFF.